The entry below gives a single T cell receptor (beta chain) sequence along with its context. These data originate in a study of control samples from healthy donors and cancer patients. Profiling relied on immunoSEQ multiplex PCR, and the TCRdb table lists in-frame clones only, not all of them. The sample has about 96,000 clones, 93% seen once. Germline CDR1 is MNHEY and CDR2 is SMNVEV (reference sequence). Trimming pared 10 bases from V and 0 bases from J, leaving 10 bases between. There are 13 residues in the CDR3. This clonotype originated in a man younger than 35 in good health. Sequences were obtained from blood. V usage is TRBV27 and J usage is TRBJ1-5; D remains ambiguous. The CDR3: CATGPISNQPQHF. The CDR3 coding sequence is TGTGCCACAGGACCGATTAGCAATCAGCCCCAGCATTTT.